These T cell receptor beta chains were read from a single sample in a study of T-cell memory formation after mild COVID-19. TCRdb recomputed calls from the 5' RACE reads with MiXCR, one row per CDR3 protein. Of approximately 48,000 distinct CDR3 sequences detected, 5.5% to 7.5% appear once; the ten largest clones hold roughly 1.4%. Sequenced material: PBMCs or a T cell subset sorted from them (not recorded which). The receptors here all came from a man between 18 and 29 years old who had mild COVID-19 (a few samples of this study predate the infection). Cell type and time point are not known. Both conserved end residues are part of each CDR3. Each record gives: J gene, V gene, clone size, D gene, CDR3 protein, CDR3 DNA. The D gene is left open where the match is weak. Rows may omit the clone size; those that give it use once, few, many or a size class.

j_call: TRBJ1-2
v_call: TRBV5-1
clone_size: few
d_call: TRBD1
cdr3_aa: CASSYGPTGGPYGYTF
cdr3_nt: TGCGCCAGCAGCTACGGGCCTACAGGGGGTCCCTATGGCTACACCTTC

j_call: TRBJ2-7
v_call: TRBV6-1
clone_size: .
d_call: .
cdr3_aa: CASRGVYEQYF
cdr3_nt: TGTGCCAGCCGTGGAGTCTACGAGCAGTACTTC

j_call: TRBJ1-3
v_call: TRBV5-1
clone_size: .
d_call: .
cdr3_aa: CASSWGGRPDSGNTIYF
cdr3_nt: TGCGCCAGCAGCTGGGGGGGTAGACCTGACTCTGGAAACACCATATATTTT

j_call: TRBJ2-5
v_call: TRBV5-5
clone_size: many
d_call: TRBD2
cdr3_aa: CASSFQSRGVLGETQYF
cdr3_nt: TGTGCCAGCAGCTTTCAATCGCGGGGGGTCCTTGGCGAGACCCAGTACTTC

j_call: TRBJ2-2
v_call: TRBV6-2/TRBV6-3
clone_size: many
d_call: .
cdr3_aa: CASMRGRYTGELFF
cdr3_nt: TGTGCCAGCATGCGGGGGCGGTACACCGGGGAGCTGTTTTTT

j_call: TRBJ2-4
v_call: TRBV3-1
clone_size: many
d_call: TRBD2
cdr3_aa: CASSPTSGGAKNIQYF
cdr3_nt: TGTGCCAGCAGCCCGACTAGCGGGGGGGCCAAAAACATTCAGTACTTC

j_call: TRBJ2-1
v_call: TRBV7-7
clone_size: few
d_call: TRBD1
cdr3_aa: CASSRPGQGSNEQFF
cdr3_nt: TGTGCCAGCAGCCGTCCGGGACAGGGTTCTAATGAGCAGTTCTTC

j_call: TRBJ1-5
v_call: TRBV6-2/TRBV6-3
clone_size: .
d_call: .
cdr3_aa: CASSQSRDQPQHF
cdr3_nt: TGTGCCAGCAGTCAGTCCAGGGACCAGCCCCAGCATTTT

j_call: TRBJ1-1
v_call: TRBV7-8
clone_size: few
d_call: .
cdr3_aa: CASSEREGTTEAFF
cdr3_nt: TGTGCCAGCAGCGAAAGGGAGGGGACGACTGAAGCTTTCTTT

j_call: TRBJ2-7
v_call: TRBV27
clone_size: many
d_call: .
cdr3_aa: CASSSLVGGYHTTRQYF
cdr3_nt: TGTGCCAGCAGTTCTTTGGTGGGGGGCTACCATACCACCCGGCAGTACTTC

j_call: TRBJ1-6
v_call: TRBV20-1
clone_size: .
d_call: .
cdr3_aa: CSARYGGDSPLHF
cdr3_nt: TGCAGTGCTAGATACGGCGGTGATTCACCCCTCCACTTT

j_call: TRBJ2-3
v_call: TRBV12-3/TRBV12-4
clone_size: many
d_call: TRBD2
cdr3_aa: CASTNHLAGAADTQYF
cdr3_nt: TGTGCCAGCACGAACCACCTAGCGGGGGCTGCGGATACGCAGTATTTT

j_call: TRBJ2-7
v_call: TRBV7-9
clone_size: many
d_call: TRBD1
cdr3_aa: CASSTSRDSWFQQYF
cdr3_nt: TGTGCCAGCAGCACCAGCCGGGACAGTTGGTTTCAGCAGTACTTC

j_call: TRBJ2-5
v_call: TRBV12-3/TRBV12-4
clone_size: few
d_call: .
cdr3_aa: CASRQGQKETQYF
cdr3_nt: TGTGCCAGCAGGCAAGGACAGAAAGAGACCCAGTACTTC

j_call: TRBJ1-2
v_call: TRBV5-1
clone_size: few
d_call: .
cdr3_aa: CASSYDGLGGYTF
cdr3_nt: TGCGCCAGCAGCTACGACGGACTGGGTGGCTACACCTTC

j_call: TRBJ1-1
v_call: TRBV2
clone_size: .
d_call: .
cdr3_aa: CATWAGSGTEAFF
cdr3_nt: TGTGCCACCTGGGCAGGGTCGGGGACTGAAGCTTTCTTT

j_call: TRBJ2-2
v_call: TRBV2
clone_size: many
d_call: .
cdr3_aa: CASSLTEANTGELFF
cdr3_nt: TGTGCCAGCAGTCTGACAGAAGCGAACACCGGGGAGCTGTTTTTT

j_call: TRBJ1-5
v_call: TRBV6-6
clone_size: .
d_call: .
cdr3_aa: CASSATAGDQPQHF
cdr3_nt: TGTGCCAGCAGCGCTACAGCGGGGGATCAGCCCCAGCATTTT

j_call: TRBJ1-1
v_call: TRBV2
clone_size: .
d_call: .
cdr3_aa: CASSAYGNTEAFF
cdr3_nt: TGTGCCAGCAGTGCCTATGGGAATACTGAAGCTTTCTTT

j_call: TRBJ2-2
v_call: TRBV4-3
clone_size: few
d_call: TRBD2
cdr3_aa: CASSHPGGKPNTGELFF
cdr3_nt: TGCGCCAGCAGCCATCCGGGGGGGAAACCGAACACCGGGGAGCTGTTTTTT

j_call: TRBJ2-2
v_call: TRBV12-3/TRBV12-4
clone_size: .
d_call: .
cdr3_aa: CASKIYRFQGVLFTGELFF
cdr3_nt: TGTGCCAGCAAAATTTACAGGTTTCAAGGGGTGCTATTCACCGGGGAGCTGTTTTTT

j_call: TRBJ2-1
v_call: TRBV15
clone_size: .
d_call: TRBD2
cdr3_aa: CATSRGLAGGDNEQFF
cdr3_nt: TGTGCCACCAGCAGAGGACTAGCGGGGGGGGACAATGAGCAGTTCTTC

j_call: TRBJ2-4
v_call: TRBV7-9
clone_size: few
d_call: .
cdr3_aa: CASSSYRVNIQYF
cdr3_nt: TGTGCCAGCAGCTCATACAGGGTTAACATTCAGTACTTC

j_call: TRBJ2-7
v_call: TRBV10-1
clone_size: .
d_call: TRBD2
cdr3_aa: CASPICSGGSSSSEQYF
cdr3_nt: TGCGCCAGCCCGATTTGTAGCGGGGGATCATCCTCCTCCGAGCAGTACTTC

j_call: TRBJ1-1
v_call: TRBV5-4
clone_size: .
d_call: .
cdr3_aa: CASKNYTEAFF
cdr3_nt: TGTGCCAGCAAAAACTACACTGAAGCTTTCTTT

j_call: TRBJ1-6
v_call: TRBV11-2
clone_size: few
d_call: .
cdr3_aa: CASGVMRDNRPLHF
cdr3_nt: TGTGCCAGCGGAGTTATGAGGGACAATCGCCCCCTCCACTTT

j_call: TRBJ1-2
v_call: TRBV7-2
clone_size: few
d_call: .
cdr3_aa: CASSLVGSANYGYTF
cdr3_nt: TGTGCCAGCAGCTTAGTTGGCAGCGCTAACTATGGCTACACCTTC

j_call: TRBJ1-1
v_call: TRBV6-2/TRBV6-3
clone_size: .
d_call: .
cdr3_aa: CASSNMDVGESVGEAFF
cdr3_nt: TGTGCCAGCAGTAATATGGACGTAGGGGAAAGTGTCGGTGAAGCTTTCTTT

j_call: TRBJ2-2
v_call: TRBV28
clone_size: .
d_call: TRBD1
cdr3_aa: CASRIGQDTGELFF
cdr3_nt: TGTGCCAGCAGGATCGGACAGGACACCGGGGAGCTGTTTTTT

j_call: TRBJ2-7
v_call: TRBV7-9
clone_size: few
d_call: TRBD1
cdr3_aa: CASTLLLGQGSYEQYF
cdr3_nt: TGTGCCAGCACGCTCCTTTTGGGACAGGGAAGCTACGAGCAGTACTTC

j_call: TRBJ1-6
v_call: TRBV12-3/TRBV12-4
clone_size: few
d_call: TRBD1
cdr3_aa: CASSREGAVNSPLHF
cdr3_nt: TGTGCCAGCAGTCGCGAGGGGGCAGTCAATTCACCCCTCCACTTT

j_call: TRBJ1-6
v_call: TRBV5-6
clone_size: .
d_call: .
cdr3_aa: CASSFIGATSPLHF
cdr3_nt: TGTGCCAGCAGCTTTATAGGGGCCACCTCACCCCTCCACTTT

j_call: TRBJ1-5
v_call: TRBV7-2
clone_size: few
d_call: .
cdr3_aa: CASSRSGGSGQPQHF
cdr3_nt: TGTGCCAGCAGTCGAAGTGGGGGGTCTGGTCAGCCCCAGCATTTT

j_call: TRBJ2-3
v_call: TRBV20-1
clone_size: many
d_call: .
cdr3_aa: CSEGGPDTQYF
cdr3_nt: TGCAGTGAAGGGGGACCAGATACGCAGTATTTT

j_call: TRBJ2-1
v_call: TRBV5-1
clone_size: many
d_call: .
cdr3_aa: CASKDTSSYNEQFF
cdr3_nt: TGCGCCAGCAAGGACACGAGCTCCTACAATGAGCAGTTCTTC

j_call: TRBJ2-2
v_call: TRBV7-2
clone_size: few
d_call: .
cdr3_aa: CASSPTPVGELFF
cdr3_nt: TGTGCCAGCAGCCCCACACCGGTCGGGGAGCTGTTTTTT

j_call: TRBJ1-5
v_call: TRBV18
clone_size: .
d_call: .
cdr3_aa: CASSPTTGRYNQPQHF
cdr3_nt: TGTGCCAGCTCACCAACGACCGGCCGATATAATCAGCCCCAGCATTTT

j_call: TRBJ2-5
v_call: TRBV4-3
clone_size: few
d_call: .
cdr3_aa: CASSRGHAGAETQYF
cdr3_nt: TGCGCCAGCAGCCGCGGACACGCCGGGGCGGAGACCCAGTACTTC

j_call: TRBJ2-3
v_call: TRBV7-9
clone_size: many
d_call: .
cdr3_aa: CASSPRALTDTQYF
cdr3_nt: TGTGCCAGCAGCCCCCGGGCCCTCACAGATACGCAGTATTTT

j_call: TRBJ1-4
v_call: TRBV5-1
clone_size: many
d_call: .
cdr3_aa: CASSLRPASNEKLFF
cdr3_nt: TGCGCCAGCAGCCTCCGACCGGCGAGTAATGAAAAACTGTTTTTT

j_call: TRBJ1-2
v_call: TRBV7-2
clone_size: few
d_call: TRBD1
cdr3_aa: CASSRPRTGDLDNYGYTF
cdr3_nt: TGTGCCAGCAGCCGACCGAGGACAGGGGACCTAGATAACTATGGCTACACCTTC

j_call: TRBJ1-2
v_call: TRBV27
clone_size: few
d_call: .
cdr3_aa: CASSLLAGALSSQGYTF
cdr3_nt: TGTGCCAGCAGTTTATTGGCAGGAGCCCTTTCTTCCCAGGGCTACACCTTC

j_call: TRBJ2-7
v_call: TRBV29-1
clone_size: many
d_call: TRBD1
cdr3_aa: CSVARGTGDSEQYF
cdr3_nt: TGCAGCGTTGCCCGGGGGACAGGGGACTCCGAGCAGTACTTC

j_call: TRBJ2-2
v_call: TRBV4-3
clone_size: few
d_call: .
cdr3_aa: CASSQWDTGELFF
cdr3_nt: TGCGCCAGCAGCCAATGGGACACCGGGGAGCTGTTTTTT

j_call: TRBJ1-5
v_call: TRBV5-1
clone_size: few
d_call: .
cdr3_aa: CASSLEGLSNQPQHF
cdr3_nt: TGCGCCAGCAGCTTGGAGGGGTTAAGCAATCAGCCCCAGCATTTT

j_call: TRBJ2-1
v_call: TRBV6-4
clone_size: few
d_call: TRBD2
cdr3_aa: CASRLAGVLSYNEQFF
cdr3_nt: TGTGCCAGCAGACTAGCGGGGGTTCTCTCCTACAATGAGCAGTTCTTC

j_call: TRBJ2-7
v_call: TRBV7-2
clone_size: .
d_call: .
cdr3_aa: CASKLSRGSLYEQYF
cdr3_nt: TGTGCCAGCAAGCTTAGCAGGGGATCCCTCTACGAGCAGTACTTC

j_call: TRBJ2-5
v_call: TRBV7-2
clone_size: many
d_call: TRBD2
cdr3_aa: CASTETSLETQYF
cdr3_nt: TGTGCCAGCACCGAGACTAGCCTGGAGACCCAGTACTTC

j_call: TRBJ2-1
v_call: TRBV7-2
clone_size: .
d_call: TRBD2
cdr3_aa: CASSLVRLAGNEQFF
cdr3_nt: TGTGCCAGCAGCTTAGTCCGGCTAGCGGGCAATGAGCAGTTCTTC

j_call: TRBJ2-7
v_call: TRBV29-1
clone_size: .
d_call: .
cdr3_aa: CSVVGSGTYEQYF
cdr3_nt: TGCAGCGTTGTAGGTTCGGGGACCTACGAGCAGTACTTC

j_call: TRBJ2-5
v_call: TRBV3-1
clone_size: many
d_call: TRBD2
cdr3_aa: CASSQPGGPTETQYF
cdr3_nt: TGTGCCAGCAGCCAACCGGGGGGGCCCACAGAGACCCAGTACTTC

j_call: TRBJ2-5
v_call: TRBV9
clone_size: few
d_call: .
cdr3_aa: CASSAPLEETQYF
cdr3_nt: TGTGCCAGCAGCGCCCCTCTGGAAGAGACCCAGTACTTC

j_call: TRBJ2-1
v_call: TRBV12-3/TRBV12-4
clone_size: few
d_call: .
cdr3_aa: CASSFLQAWGGFF
cdr3_nt: TGTGCCAGCAGTTTTCTCCAAGCGTGGGGCGGGTTCTTC

j_call: TRBJ1-6
v_call: TRBV4-3
clone_size: few
d_call: .
cdr3_aa: CASSQQSLHSPLHF
cdr3_nt: TGCGCCAGCAGCCAGCAGTCGCTCCATTCACCCCTCCACTTT

j_call: TRBJ2-3
v_call: TRBV5-5
clone_size: .
d_call: .
cdr3_aa: CASSIPRGTTDTQYF
cdr3_nt: TGTGCCAGCAGCATACCTCGGGGGACCACAGATACGCAGTATTTT

j_call: TRBJ2-3
v_call: TRBV7-2
clone_size: many
d_call: .
cdr3_aa: CASSPGPTDTQYF
cdr3_nt: TGTGCCAGCAGCCCGGGACCCACAGATACGCAGTATTTT

j_call: TRBJ2-7
v_call: TRBV27
clone_size: .
d_call: .
cdr3_aa: CASSLNGGSEQYF
cdr3_nt: TGTGCCAGCAGCCTTAACGGGGGTTCCGAGCAGTACTTC